This T cell receptor beta chain was recorded in a study of blood T cells in healthy people across ages. This clonotype was found once. Each donor was a healthy Caucasian individual from Russia, aged about 6 to 95. The use of a sample-barcoded 5' primer and a J-beta primer mix characterized a second PCR of about 7 to 12 cycles. MiXCR, run by TCRdb on the 5' RACE reads, gives a single entry per CDR3 protein. The repertoire holds 800,000 or so distinct CDR3 sequences, with 20% to 30% as singletons. Germline CDR1 is DFQATT and CDR2 is SNEGSKA (reference sequence). V was cut by 6 bases and J by 0 bases, with 15 bases left in between. The CDR3 spans 15 residues. These data are also associated with another study on T cells of mothers and their children.

The receptor was derived from a boy younger than 18 in good health. The J gene is TRBJ2-4, the V gene TRBV20-1; no clear D gene. Material: blood. DNA for the CDR3: TGCAGTGCAGACCATGGACCTTTAGCCAAAAACATTCAGTACTTC. Its protein is CSADHGPLAKNIQYF.